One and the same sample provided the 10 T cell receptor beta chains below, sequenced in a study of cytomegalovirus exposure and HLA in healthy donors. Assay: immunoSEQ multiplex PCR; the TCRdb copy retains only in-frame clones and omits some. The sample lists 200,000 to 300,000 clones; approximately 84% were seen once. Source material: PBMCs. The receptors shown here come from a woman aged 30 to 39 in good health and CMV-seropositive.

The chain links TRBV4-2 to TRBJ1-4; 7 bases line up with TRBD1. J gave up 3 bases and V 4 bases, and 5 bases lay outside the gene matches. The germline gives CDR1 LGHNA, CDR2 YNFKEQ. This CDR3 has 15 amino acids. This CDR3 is CASSLGQAPNEKLFF. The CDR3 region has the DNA TGTGCCAGCAGCCTAGGACAGGCACCTAATGAAAAACTGTTTTTT.

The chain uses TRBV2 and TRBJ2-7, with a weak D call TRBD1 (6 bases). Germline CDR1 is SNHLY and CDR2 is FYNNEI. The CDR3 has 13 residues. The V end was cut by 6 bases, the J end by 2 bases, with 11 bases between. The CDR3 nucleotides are TGTGCCAGCAGGAGGGACACCGCCTACGAGCAGTACTTC. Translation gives CASRRDTAYEQYF.

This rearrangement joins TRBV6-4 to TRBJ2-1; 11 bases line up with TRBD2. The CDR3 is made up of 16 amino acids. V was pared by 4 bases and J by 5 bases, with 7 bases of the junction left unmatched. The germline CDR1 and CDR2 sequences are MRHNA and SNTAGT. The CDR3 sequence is CASSATLAGGNNEQFF. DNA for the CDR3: TGTGCCAGCAGTGCTACCCTAGCGGGAGGTAACAATGAGCAGTTCTTC.

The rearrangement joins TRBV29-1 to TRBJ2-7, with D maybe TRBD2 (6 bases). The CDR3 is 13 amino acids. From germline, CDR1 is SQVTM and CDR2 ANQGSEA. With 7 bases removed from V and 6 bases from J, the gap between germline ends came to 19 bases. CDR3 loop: CSAGFGSLREQYF. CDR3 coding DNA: TGCAGCGCCGGGTTCGGGAGTCTCCGCGAGCAGTACTTC.

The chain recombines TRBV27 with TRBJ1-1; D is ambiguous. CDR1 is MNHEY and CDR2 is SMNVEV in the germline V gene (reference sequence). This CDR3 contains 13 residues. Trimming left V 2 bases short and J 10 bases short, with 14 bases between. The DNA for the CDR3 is TGTGCCAGCAGTTTAACAACAGCCCATGGAGCTTTCTTT. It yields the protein CASSLTTAHGAFF.

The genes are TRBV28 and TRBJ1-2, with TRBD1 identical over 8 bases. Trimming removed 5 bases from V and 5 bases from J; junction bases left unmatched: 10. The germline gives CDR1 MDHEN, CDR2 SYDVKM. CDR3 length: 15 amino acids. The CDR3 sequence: CASSNQGAGSYGYTF. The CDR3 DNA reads TGTGCCAGCAGTAATCAGGGGGCAGGAAGTTATGGCTACACCTTC.

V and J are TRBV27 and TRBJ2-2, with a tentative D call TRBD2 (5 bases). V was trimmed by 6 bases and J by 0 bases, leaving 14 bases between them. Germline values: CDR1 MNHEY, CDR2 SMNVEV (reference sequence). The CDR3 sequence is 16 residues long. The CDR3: CASSPPGGANTGELFF. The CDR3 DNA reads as TGTGCCAGCAGCCCCCCTGGAGGAGCGAACACCGGGGAGCTGTTTTTT.

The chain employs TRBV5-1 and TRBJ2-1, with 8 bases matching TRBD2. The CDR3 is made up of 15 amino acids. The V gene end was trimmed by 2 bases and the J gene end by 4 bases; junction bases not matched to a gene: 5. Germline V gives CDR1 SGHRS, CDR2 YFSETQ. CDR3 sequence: CASSLTSGGYNEQFF. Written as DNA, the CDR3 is TGCGCCAGCAGCTTAACGAGCGGGGGTTACAATGAGCAGTTCTTC.

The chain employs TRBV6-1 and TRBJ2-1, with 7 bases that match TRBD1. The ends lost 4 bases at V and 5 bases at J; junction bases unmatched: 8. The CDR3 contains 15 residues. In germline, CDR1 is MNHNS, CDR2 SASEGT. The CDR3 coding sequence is TGTGCCAGCAGTGTAGACAGGGTTTCTAACAATGAGCAGTTCTTC. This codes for CASSVDRVSNNEQFF.

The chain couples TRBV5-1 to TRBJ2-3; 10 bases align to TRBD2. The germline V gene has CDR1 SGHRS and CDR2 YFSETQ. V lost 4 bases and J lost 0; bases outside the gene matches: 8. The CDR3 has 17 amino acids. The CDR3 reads CASSQSSGRASTDTQYF. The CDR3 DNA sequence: TGCGCCAGCAGCCAAAGCAGCGGGAGGGCGAGCACAGATACGCAGTATTTT.